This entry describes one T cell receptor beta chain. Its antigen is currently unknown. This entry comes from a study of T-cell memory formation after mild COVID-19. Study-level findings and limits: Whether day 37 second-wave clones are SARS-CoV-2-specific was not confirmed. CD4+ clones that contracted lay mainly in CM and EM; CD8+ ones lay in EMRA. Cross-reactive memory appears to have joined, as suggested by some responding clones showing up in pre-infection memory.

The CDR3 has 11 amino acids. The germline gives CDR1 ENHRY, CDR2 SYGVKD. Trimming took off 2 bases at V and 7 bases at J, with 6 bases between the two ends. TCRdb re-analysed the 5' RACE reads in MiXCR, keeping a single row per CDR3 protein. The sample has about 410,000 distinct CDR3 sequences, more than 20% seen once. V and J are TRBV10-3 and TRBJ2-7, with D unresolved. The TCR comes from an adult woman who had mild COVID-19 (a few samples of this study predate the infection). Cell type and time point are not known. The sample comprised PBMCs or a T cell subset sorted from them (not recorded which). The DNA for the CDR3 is TGTGCCATCAGTGAGCGTTGGGAGCAGTACTTC. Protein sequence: CAISERWEQYF.